The sequence of this TCR beta chain was determined in a study of blood T cell repertoires in COVID-19. As for the study in general: Acute and convalescent COVID-19 specimens originated in the United States, Italy and Spain.

Of note for this clone: At the DNA level, this CDR3 is encoded by other sequences in the same sample as well.

Authors' processing steps: Researchers report that nucleated cell counts were estimated from reference gene primer amplification. TCRdb's copy holds only in-frame clones and misses some; the assay was immunoSEQ multiplex PCR. D and trimming come from the DNA, and the V and J calls and clone size come from that table. This repertoire shows some 120,000 clones, around four fifths found once; its top ten account for around 2%. This CDR3 is 16 amino acids long. Germline values: CDR1 SGHTA, CDR2 FQGTGA. J was trimmed by 5 bases and V by 2 bases; bases with no gene match: 9. The rearrangement uses TRBV7-3 and TRBJ2-3; 8 nucleotides match TRBD2. The sample consisted of peripheral blood. The sequence was collected from a man aged 25 to 40 with acute or convalescent COVID-19. As DNA, the CDR3 is TGTGCCAGCAGCTTACTACCGGGAGGGCCTGGAGATACGCAGTATTTT. It codes for CASSLLPGGPGDTQYF. The full variable domain, with the rest looked up from reference TRBV7-3 and TRBJ2-3, is GAGVSQTPSNKVTEKGKYVELRCDPISGHTALYWYRQSLGQGPEFLIYFQGTGAADDSGLPNDRFFAVRPEGSVSTLKIQRTERGDSAVYLCASSLLPGGPGDTQYFGPGTRLTVL.